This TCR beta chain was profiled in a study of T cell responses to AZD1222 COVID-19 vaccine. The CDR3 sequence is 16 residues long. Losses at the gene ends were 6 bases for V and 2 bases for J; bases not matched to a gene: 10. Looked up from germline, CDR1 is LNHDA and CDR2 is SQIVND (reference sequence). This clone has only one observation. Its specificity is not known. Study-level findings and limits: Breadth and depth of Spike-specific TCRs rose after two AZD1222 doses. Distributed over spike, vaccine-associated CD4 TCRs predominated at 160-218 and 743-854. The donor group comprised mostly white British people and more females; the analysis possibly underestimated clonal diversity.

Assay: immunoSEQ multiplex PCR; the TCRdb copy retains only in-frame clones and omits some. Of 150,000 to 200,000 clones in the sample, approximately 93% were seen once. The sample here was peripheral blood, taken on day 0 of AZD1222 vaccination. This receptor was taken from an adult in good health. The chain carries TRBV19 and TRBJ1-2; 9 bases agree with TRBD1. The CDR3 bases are TGTGCCAGTAGGACGGACAGGGGACCCCCCAACTATGGCTACACCTTC. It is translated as CASRTDRGPPNYGYTF.